Listed below are T cell receptor beta chains from one sample, sequenced in a study of blood T cell repertoires in COVID-19. Sequenced by immunoSEQ multiplex PCR; TCRdb stores in-frame clones only, minus some. Seen here are about 180,000 clones, around 80% observed once, and the top ten hold about an eighth. Input material: PBMCs or T cells enriched from blood (not recorded which). These receptors were obtained from a man in his sixties who had been exposed to COVID-19. Each CDR3 is given with its conserved first and last residue.

V gene | CDR3 protein
TRBV4-3 | CASSQGLGQGSYEQYF
TRBV28 | CASSLDRVVSEQYF
TRBV14 | CASSPGLATMGSYNEQFF
TRBV30 | CAWRRLAGDVNEQFF
TRBV28 | CASSFDGMDSKSTDTQYF
TRBV5-1 | CASSLGGTSPEQFF
TRBV9 | CASSVGLQETQYF
TRBV6-5 | CASSYEGQGFFNEQFF
TRBV30 | CAWTATGYNSPLHF
TRBV19 | CASSREIGIWNEQFF
TRBV5-1 | CASSFSLDRGTEAFF
TRBV5-1 | CASSLGVAGVNEQFF
TRBV29-1 | CSVEDSGGPGSYEQYF
TRBV12-5 | CASGGDSLLAGARETQYF
TRBV2 | CASNRQGETF
TRBV27 | CASRTTGVGLYEKLFF
TRBV5-5 | CASSLRPGANTGELFF
TRBV5-1 | CASSLAGLGQGYGYTF
TRBV2 | CASSADRARDYGYTF
TRBV2 | CASSRGFGYGYTF
TRBV6-5 | CASSRGEPQETQYF
TRBV11-3 | CASSSVSGVPYEQYF
TRBV28 | CASRIQGSSYEQYF
TRBV4-1 | CASSQEDQTGTETTNEKLFF
TRBV28 | CASSQGGRNEQYF
TRBV3-1/TRBV3-2 | CASSRRRQNNSPLHF
TRBV7-9 | CASSPAADRGSVYGYTF
TRBV29-1 | CSGAQAATEAFF
TRBV5-4 | CASSKDSYEQYF
TRBV6-5 | CASRLGAPDYEQYF
TRBV12-3/TRBV12-4 | CASSFQVGTEAFF
TRBV28 | CASSLPGLAGVHEQYF
TRBV9 | CASSVDAGSNYGYTF
TRBV30 | CARGSGSPEQYF
TRBV2 | CASRATLMGSSGNTIYF
TRBV10-3 | CAIRTSGANYEQYF
TRBV27 | CASRGTASNQPQHF
TRBV28 | CASRKDWPGELFF
TRBV18 | CASSPMAEQFF
TRBV2 | CASSLGQTYEQYF
TRBV2 | CATTPAVAYEQYF
TRBV18 | CASSSQGAEGEKLFF
TRBV20-1 | CSAGGQGTAYGYTF
TRBV5-1 | CASSLGGRAGSLMETQYF
TRBV10-3 | CAIREGTSGNNEQFF
TRBV21-1 | CASSKRAGGYEQYF
TRBV7-2 | CASSLVWRGTSLDEQYF
TRBV19 | CASSILGLGTNTGELFF
TRBV19 | CASSAITGGSETQYF
TRBV11-3 | CASSLEAVSSYNEQFF
TRBV28 | CASSVWDSNTEAFF
TRBV19 | CATKYRSLEQEAFF